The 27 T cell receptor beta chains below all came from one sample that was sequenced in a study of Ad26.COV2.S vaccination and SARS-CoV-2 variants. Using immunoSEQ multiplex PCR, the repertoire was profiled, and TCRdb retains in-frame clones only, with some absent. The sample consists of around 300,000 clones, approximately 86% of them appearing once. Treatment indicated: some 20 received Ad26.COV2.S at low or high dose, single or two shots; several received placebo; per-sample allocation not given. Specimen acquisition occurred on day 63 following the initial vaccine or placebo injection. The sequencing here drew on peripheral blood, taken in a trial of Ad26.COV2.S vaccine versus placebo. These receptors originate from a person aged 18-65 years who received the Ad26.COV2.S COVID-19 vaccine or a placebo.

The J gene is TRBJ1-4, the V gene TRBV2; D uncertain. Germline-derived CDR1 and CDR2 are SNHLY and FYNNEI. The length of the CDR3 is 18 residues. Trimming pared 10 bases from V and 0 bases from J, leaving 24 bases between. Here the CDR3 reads CAILPRPGRNPTNEKLFF. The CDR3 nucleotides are TGTGCCATCTTACCTCGCCCCGGCAGAAACCCAACTAATGAAAAACTGTTTTTT.

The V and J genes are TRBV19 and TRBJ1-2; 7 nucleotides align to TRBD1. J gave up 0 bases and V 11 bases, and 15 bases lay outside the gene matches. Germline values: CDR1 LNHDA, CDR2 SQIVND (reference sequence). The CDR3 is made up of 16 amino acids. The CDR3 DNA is TGTGCCTCAACCCCCGGGACAGAGCTTCCTAACTATGGCTACACCTTC. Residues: CASTPGTELPNYGYTF.

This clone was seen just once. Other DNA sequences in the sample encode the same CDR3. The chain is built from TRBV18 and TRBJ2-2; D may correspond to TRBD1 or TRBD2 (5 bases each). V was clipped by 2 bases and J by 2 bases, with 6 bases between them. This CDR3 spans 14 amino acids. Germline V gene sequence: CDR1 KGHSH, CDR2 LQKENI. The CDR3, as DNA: TGTGCCAGCTCACCAGGGACCAACACCGGGGAGCTGTTTTTT. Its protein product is CASSPGTNTGELFF.

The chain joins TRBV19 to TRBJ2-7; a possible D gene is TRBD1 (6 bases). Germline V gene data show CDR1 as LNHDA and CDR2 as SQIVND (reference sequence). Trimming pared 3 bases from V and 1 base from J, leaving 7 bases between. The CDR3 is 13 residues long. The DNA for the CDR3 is TGTGCCAGTAGTATGGACAGATCCTACGAGCAGTACTTC. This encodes CASSMDRSYEQYF.

The chain's CDR3 is CASSPAGSQETQYF. DNA of the CDR3: TGTGCCAGCAGCCCAGCCGGGAGCCAAGAGACCCAGTACTTC. The chain carries TRBV7-2 and TRBJ2-5; the D gene is possibly TRBD2 (6 bases). V lost 5 bases to trimming and J lost 1 base, with 11 bases between them. The CDR3 runs to 14 residues. Looked up from germline, CDR1 is SGHTA and CDR2 is FQGNSA.

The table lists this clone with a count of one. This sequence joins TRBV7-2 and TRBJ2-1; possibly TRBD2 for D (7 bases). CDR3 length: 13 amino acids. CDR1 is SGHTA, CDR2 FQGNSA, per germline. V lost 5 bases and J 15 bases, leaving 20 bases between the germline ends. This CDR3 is CASSPAGGRARFF. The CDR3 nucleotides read TGTGCCAGCAGCCCGGCCGGGGGGCGGGCGAGGTTCTTC.

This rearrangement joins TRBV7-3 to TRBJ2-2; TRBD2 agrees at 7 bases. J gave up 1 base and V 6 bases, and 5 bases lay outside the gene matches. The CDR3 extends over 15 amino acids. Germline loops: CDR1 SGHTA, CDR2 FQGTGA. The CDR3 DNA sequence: TGTGCCAGCAGTCGGACTAGTGAGAACACCGGGGAGCTGTTTTTT. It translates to CASSRTSENTGELFF.

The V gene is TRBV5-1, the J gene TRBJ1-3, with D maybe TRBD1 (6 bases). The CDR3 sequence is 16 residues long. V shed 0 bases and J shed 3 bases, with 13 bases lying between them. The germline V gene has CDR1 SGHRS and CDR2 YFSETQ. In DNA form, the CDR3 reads TGCGCCAGCAGCTTGGATGGGGGCGGAGGTGGAAACACCATATATTTT. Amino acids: CASSLDGGGGGNTIYF.

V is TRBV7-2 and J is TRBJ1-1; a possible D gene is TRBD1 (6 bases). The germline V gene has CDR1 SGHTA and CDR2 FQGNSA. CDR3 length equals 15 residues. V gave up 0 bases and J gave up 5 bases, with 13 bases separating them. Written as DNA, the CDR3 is TGTGCCAGCAGCTTAGCGACGGGGGCAGTTACTGAAGCTTTCTTT. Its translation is CASSLATGAVTEAFF.

For the CDR3, the DNA is TGCGCCAGCAGACCTGGGACGGACCCGAGGGAGACCCAGTACTTC. Residues: CASRPGTDPRETQYF. The chain uses TRBV5-1 and TRBJ2-5; D may be TRBD1 or TRBD2 (5 bases each). CDR1 and CDR2 (germline): SGHRS, YFSETQ. V was cut by 5 bases and J by 5 bases, with 19 bases left in between. The CDR3 runs 15 residues.

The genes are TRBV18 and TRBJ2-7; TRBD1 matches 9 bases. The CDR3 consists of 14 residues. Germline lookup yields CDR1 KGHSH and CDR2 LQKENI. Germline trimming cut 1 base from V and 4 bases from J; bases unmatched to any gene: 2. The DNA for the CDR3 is TGTGCCAGCTCACCACAACAGGGGGCTTACGAGCAGTACTTC. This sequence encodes CASSPQQGAYEQYF.

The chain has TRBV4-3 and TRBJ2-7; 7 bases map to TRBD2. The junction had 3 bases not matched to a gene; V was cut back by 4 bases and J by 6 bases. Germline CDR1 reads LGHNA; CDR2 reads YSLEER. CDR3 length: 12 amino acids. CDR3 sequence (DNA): TGCGCCAGCAGCCTGGGGGAGGGCGAGCAGTACTTC. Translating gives CASSLGEGEQYF.

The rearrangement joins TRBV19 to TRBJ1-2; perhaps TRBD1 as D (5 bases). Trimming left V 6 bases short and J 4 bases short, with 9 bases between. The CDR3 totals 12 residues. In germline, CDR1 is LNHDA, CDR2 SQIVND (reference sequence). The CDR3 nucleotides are TGTGCCAGTAGCCCCGACAGCTATGGCTACACCTTC. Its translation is CASSPDSYGYTF.

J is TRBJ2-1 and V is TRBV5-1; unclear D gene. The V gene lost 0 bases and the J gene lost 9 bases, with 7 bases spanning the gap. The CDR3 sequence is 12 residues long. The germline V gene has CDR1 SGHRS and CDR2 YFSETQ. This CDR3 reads CASSLDVVEQFF. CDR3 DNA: TGCGCCAGCAGCTTGGATGTGGTTGAGCAGTTCTTC.

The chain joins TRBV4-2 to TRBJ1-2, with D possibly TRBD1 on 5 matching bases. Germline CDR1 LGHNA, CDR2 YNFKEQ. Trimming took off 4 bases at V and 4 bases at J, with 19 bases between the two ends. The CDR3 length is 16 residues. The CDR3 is CASSPTWTSSGYGYTF. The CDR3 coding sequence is TGTGCCAGCAGCCCGACATGGACATCCTCGGGCTATGGCTACACCTTC.

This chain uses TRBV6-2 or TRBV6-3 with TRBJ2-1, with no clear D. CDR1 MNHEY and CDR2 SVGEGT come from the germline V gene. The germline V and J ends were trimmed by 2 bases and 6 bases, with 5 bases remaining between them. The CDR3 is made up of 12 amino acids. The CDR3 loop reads CASSYPFNEQFF. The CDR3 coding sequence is TGTGCCAGCAGTTACCCCTTCAATGAGCAGTTCTTC.

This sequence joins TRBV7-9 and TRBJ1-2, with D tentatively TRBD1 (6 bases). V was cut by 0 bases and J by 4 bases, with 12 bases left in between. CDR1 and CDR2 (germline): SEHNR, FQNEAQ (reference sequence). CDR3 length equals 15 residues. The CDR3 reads CASSLAGGGAYGYTF. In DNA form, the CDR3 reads TGTGCCAGCAGCTTAGCTGGCGGGGGGGCCTATGGCTACACCTTC.

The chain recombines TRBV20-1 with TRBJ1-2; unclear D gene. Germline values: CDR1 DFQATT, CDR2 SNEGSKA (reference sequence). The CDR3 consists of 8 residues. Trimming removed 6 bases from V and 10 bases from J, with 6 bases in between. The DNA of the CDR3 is TGCAGTGCCCCCCTCTACACCTTC. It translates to CSAPLYTF.

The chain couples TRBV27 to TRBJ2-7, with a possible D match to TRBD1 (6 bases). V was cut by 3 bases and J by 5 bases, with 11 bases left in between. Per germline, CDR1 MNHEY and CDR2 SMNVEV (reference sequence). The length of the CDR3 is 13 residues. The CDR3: CASSFQGGNEQYF. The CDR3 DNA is TGTGCCAGCAGTTTTCAAGGGGGTAACGAGCAGTACTTC.

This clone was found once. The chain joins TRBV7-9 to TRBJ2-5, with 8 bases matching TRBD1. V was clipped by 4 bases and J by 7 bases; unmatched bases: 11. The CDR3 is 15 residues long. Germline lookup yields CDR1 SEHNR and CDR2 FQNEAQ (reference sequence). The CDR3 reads CASSSARQGIATQYF. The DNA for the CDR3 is TGTGCCAGCAGCTCAGCCAGACAGGGGATCGCGACCCAGTACTTC.

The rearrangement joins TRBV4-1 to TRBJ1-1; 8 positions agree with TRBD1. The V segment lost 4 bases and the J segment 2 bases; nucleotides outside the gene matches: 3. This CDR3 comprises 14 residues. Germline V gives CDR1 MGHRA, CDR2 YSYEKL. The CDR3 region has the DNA TGCGCCAGCAGCCGCGGACAGGGAAACACTGAAGCTTTCTTT. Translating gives CASSRGQGNTEAFF.

CDR3 nucleotide sequence: TGCGCCAGCAGCCAAGGTATGGGAAGACTGTTTTTT. As protein: CASSQGMGRLFF. This chain uses TRBV4-3 with TRBJ1-4; D remains ambiguous. The germline V gene has CDR1 LGHNA and CDR2 YSLEER. Deletions cut 1 base from V and 13 bases from J, with 10 bases between. The CDR3 totals 12 residues.

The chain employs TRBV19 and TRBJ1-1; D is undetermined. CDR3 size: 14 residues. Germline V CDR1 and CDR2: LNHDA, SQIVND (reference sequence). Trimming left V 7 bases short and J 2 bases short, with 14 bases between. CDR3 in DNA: TGTGCCAGTATGGAAGGAGGGATTAACACTGAAGCTTTCTTT. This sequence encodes CASMEGGINTEAFF. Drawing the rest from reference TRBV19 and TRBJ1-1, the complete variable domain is DGGITQSPKYLFRKEGQNVTLSCEQNLNHDAMYWYRQDPGQGLRLIYYSQIVNDFQKGDIAEGYSVSREKKESFPLTVTSAQKNPTAFYLCASMEGGINTEAFFGQGTRLTVV.

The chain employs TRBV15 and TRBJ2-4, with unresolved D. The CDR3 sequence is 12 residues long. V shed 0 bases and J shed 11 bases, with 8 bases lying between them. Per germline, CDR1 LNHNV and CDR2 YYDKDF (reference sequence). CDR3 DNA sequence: TGTGCCACCAGCAGAGAGCCCGCAGTTCAGTACTTC. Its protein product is CATSREPAVQYF. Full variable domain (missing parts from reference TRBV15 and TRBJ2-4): DAMVIQNPRYQVTQFGKPVTLSCSQTLNHNVMYWYQQKSSQAPKLLFHYYDKDFNNEADTPDNFQSRRPNTSFCFLDIRSPGLGDTAMYLCATSREPAVQYFGAGTRLSVL.

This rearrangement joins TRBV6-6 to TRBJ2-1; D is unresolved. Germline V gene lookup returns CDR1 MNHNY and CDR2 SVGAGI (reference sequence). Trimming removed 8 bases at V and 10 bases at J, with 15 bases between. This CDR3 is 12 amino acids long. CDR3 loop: CASQGPNREQFF. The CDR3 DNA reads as TGTGCCAGCCAAGGGCCAAACCGGGAGCAGTTCTTC.

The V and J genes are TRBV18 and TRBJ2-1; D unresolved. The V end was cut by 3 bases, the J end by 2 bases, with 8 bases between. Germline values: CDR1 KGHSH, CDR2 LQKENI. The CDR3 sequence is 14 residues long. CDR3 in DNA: TGTGCCAGCTCACCGGGCGAAACCTACAATGAGCAGTTCTTC. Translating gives CASSPGETYNEQFF.

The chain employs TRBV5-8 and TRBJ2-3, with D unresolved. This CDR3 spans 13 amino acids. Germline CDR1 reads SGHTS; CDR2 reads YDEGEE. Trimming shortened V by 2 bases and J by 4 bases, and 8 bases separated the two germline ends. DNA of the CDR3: TGTGCCAGCAGCTTAGGTGCGGCAGATACGCAGTATTTT. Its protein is CASSLGAADTQYF.